The 31 T cell receptor beta chains below were found in one sample sequenced in a study of Graves' ophthalmopathy and Graves' hyperthyroidism. TCR beta CDR3 regions were amplified from RNA transcripts. An initial RT-PCR round employing HTBI primers preceded a second-round multiplex PCR. MiXCR, applied by TCRdb to the multiplex PCR reads, yields one record per CDR3 protein. The sample records roughly 500,000 distinct CDR3 sequences, around an eighth being singletons. The material sequenced was blood. The origin of the receptors is a woman aged 30 to 39 with Graves' ophthalmopathy.

This clonotype was seen more than once but under ten times. The chain has TRBV5-1 and TRBJ2-5; 8 positions agree with TRBD2. J was trimmed by 1 base and V by 0 bases; bases with no gene match: 5. Germline values: CDR1 SGHRS, CDR2 YFSETQ. This CDR3 is built from 16 residues. CDR3 DNA: TGCGCCAGCAGCTTGGGTATGAGCGGGAGCCAAGAGACCCAGTACTTC. This sequence encodes CASSLGMSGSQETQYF.

This clonotype was observed many times. The V gene is TRBV24-1, the J gene TRBJ2-7; TRBD1 aligns across 8 bases. This CDR3 region has 14 residues. CDR1 is KGHDR, CDR2 SFDVKD, per germline. The J segment lost 6 bases and the V segment lost 7 bases, leaving 10 bases of the junction unmatched. CDR3 nucleotide sequence: TGTGCCACCAGGGAAGACAGGGGCGTTATCGAGCAGTACTTC. Translation gives CATREDRGVIEQYF.

V gene TRBV18 combines with J gene TRBJ1-1, with a possible D match to TRBD1 (5 bases). Per the germline V gene, CDR1 is KGHSH and CDR2 is LQKENI. V gave up 4 bases and J gave up 4 bases, with 16 bases separating them. This CDR3 is 15 amino acids long. The CDR3 sequence is CASSRGMALGTEAFF. For the CDR3, the DNA is TGTGCCAGCTCACGGGGCATGGCCTTAGGCACTGAAGCTTTCTTT.

The CDR3 is CSATGYSNNYGYTF. The CDR3 DNA follows: TGCAGTGCCACGGGATATTCTAATAACTATGGCTACACCTTC. The gene calls are TRBV20-1 and TRBJ1-2; no clear D. Trimming cost V 6 bases and J 1 base, with 15 bases left between them. There are 14 residues in the CDR3. CDR1 DFQATT and CDR2 SNEGSKA come from the germline V gene (reference sequence).

This clonotype was seen a handful of times. The chain carries TRBV29-1 and TRBJ2-2; D possibly matches TRBD1 or TRBD2 (5 bases each). Germline V lookup: CDR1 SQVTM, CDR2 ANQGSEA. The CDR3 extends over 13 amino acids. The V gene lost 4 bases and the J gene lost 6 bases, with 12 bases spanning the gap. CDR3 in amino acids: CSVGAGSPGELFF. CDR3 in DNA: TGCAGCGTTGGGGCAGGGAGTCCCGGGGAGCTGTTTTTT.

In its sample, this clonotype was seen many times. CDR3 nucleotides: TGTGCCAGCAGACTAGAGTCCAACACCGGGGAGCTGTTTTTT. Translation: CASRLESNTGELFF. This chain links TRBV6-4 with TRBJ2-2, with a possible D match to TRBD2 (5 bases). Trimming removed 6 bases at V and 2 bases at J, with 10 bases between. CDR1 MRHNA and CDR2 SNTAGT come from the germline V gene. The CDR3 contains 14 residues.

V is TRBV6-5 and J is TRBJ1-2, with D maybe TRBD1 (6 bases). CDR1 is MNHEY and CDR2 is SVGAGI in the germline V gene. Between the trimmed V and J ends, which lost 0 bases and 4 bases, there was a span of 18 bases. The CDR3 contains 17 residues. The CDR3: CASSYSGVDRPLYGYTF. The CDR3 region has the DNA TGTGCCAGCAGTTACTCTGGGGTCGACAGGCCCCTCTATGGCTACACCTTC.

The sample holds many counts of this clonotype. V gene TRBV10-3 combines with J gene TRBJ1-5; maybe TRBD1 (5 bases). The CDR3 sequence is 13 residues long. The germline V gene encodes CDR1 ENHRY and CDR2 SYGVKD. V lost 4 bases, J lost 6 bases, and 10 bases lay in between. The CDR3 DNA is TGTGCCATCAGTGGCGAAGGGACTCAGCCCCAGCATTTT. This translates into CAISGEGTQPQHF.

This clonotype has a count of ten or more. This chain joins TRBV5-1 and TRBJ1-1; D gene ambiguous. The V gene's germline CDR1 is SGHRS and CDR2 YFSETQ. The V and J ends lost 7 bases and 0 bases respectively, with 13 bases between them. The CDR3 sequence is 14 residues long. This CDR3 is CASSVFGMNTEAFF. The CDR3 DNA reads as TGCGCCAGCTCAGTATTTGGGATGAACACTGAAGCTTTCTTT.

This clonotype has only a few counts. The rearrangement uses TRBV6-5 and TRBJ1-6; D is unclear. Germline V gives CDR1 MNHEY, CDR2 SVGAGI. This CDR3 region has 17 residues. The ends were cut back, 2 bases at V and 7 bases at J, with 18 bases in the middle. CDR3 nucleotides: TGTGCCAGCAGTTACACCCGCAGGTCGGGGTACAATTCACCCCTCCACTTT. This gives the protein CASSYTRRSGYNSPLHF.

J is TRBJ2-2 and V is TRBV30; D remains ambiguous. Germline assignment: CDR1 GTSNPN and CDR2 SVGIG (reference sequence). Trimming took 2 bases from V and 2 from J, leaving 6 bases between them. The CDR3 spans 13 residues. The CDR3 DNA is TGTGCCTGGAGTACCGGTAACACCGGGGAGCTGTTTTTT. It codes for CAWSTGNTGELFF.

This clonotype appeared many times. V is TRBV20-1 and J is TRBJ1-5; D gene unclear. Trimming shortened V by 2 bases and J by 2 bases, and 13 bases separated the two germline ends. CDR3 length: 15 residues. Germline loops: CDR1 DFQATT, CDR2 SNEGSKA (reference sequence). DNA of the CDR3: TGCAGTGCTAGATCGATTGTTGTAGGCAATCAGCCCCAGCATTTT. The encoded protein is CSARSIVVGNQPQHF.

This clonotype was found many times. V and J are TRBV5-1 and TRBJ2-5; D remains ambiguous. This CDR3 is built from 13 residues. From germline, CDR1 is SGHRS and CDR2 YFSETQ. Trimming stripped 4 bases from V and 3 bases from J, with 10 bases between. CDR3 sequence (DNA): TGCGCCAGCAGCCCAGACTCGGAAGAGACCCAGTACTTC. This sequence encodes CASSPDSEETQYF.

This clonotype was found many times. The genes are TRBV5-6 and TRBJ2-7; weak D call: TRBD2 (6 bases). In germline, CDR1 is SGHDT, CDR2 YYEEEE. Trimming took 3 bases from V and 0 from J, leaving 13 bases between them. The CDR3 contains 15 residues. The CDR3 here is CASSSGLPSSYEQYF. The CDR3 bases are TGTGCCAGCAGCTCGGGACTTCCTAGCTCCTACGAGCAGTACTTC.

This chain's CDR3 is CAWSVQGGSPLHF. In DNA, the CDR3 is TGTGCCTGGAGTGTCCAAGGGGGTTCACCCCTCCACTTT. The chain uses TRBV30 and TRBJ1-6; a possible D gene is TRBD1 (6 bases). Trimming removed 0 bases at V and 9 bases at J, with 9 bases between. The CDR3 consists of 13 residues. In germline, CDR1 is GTSNPN, CDR2 SVGIG (reference sequence). Full variable domain (rest looked up from reference TRBV30 and TRBJ1-6): SQTIHQWPATLVQPVGSPLSLECTVEGTSNPNLYWYRQAAGRGLQLLFYSVGIGQISSEVPQNLSASRPQDRQFILSSKKLLLSDSGFYLCAWSVQGGSPLHFGNGTRLTVT.

The chain recombines TRBV6-1 with TRBJ2-7; the match to TRBD1 covers 7 bases. Germline values: CDR1 MNHNS, CDR2 SASEGT. The CDR3 totals 15 residues. Trimming took 6 bases from V and 2 from J; bases not matched to a gene: 10. CDR3 region: CASRTATGQPYEQYF. The CDR3 DNA reads as TGTGCCAGCAGAACGGCAACGGGACAGCCCTACGAGCAGTACTTC.

This clonotype has a handful of counts. This chain uses TRBV11-2 with TRBJ1-1; TRBD1 might be the D (6 bases). CDR3 length: 15 amino acids. Germline V CDR1 and CDR2: SGHAT, FQNNGV. Trimming removed 3 bases at V and 1 base at J, with 12 bases between. The CDR3 coding sequence is TGTGCCAGCAGCTTGGTGACAGGTCCGAACACTGAAGCTTTCTTT. Its translation is CASSLVTGPNTEAFF. The full variable domain, in which reference TRBV11-2 and TRBJ1-1 provide the parts outside the CDR3, is EAGVAQSPRYKIIEKRQSVAFWCNPISGHATLYWYQQILGQGPKLLIQFQNNGVVDDSQLPKDRFSAERLKGVDSTLKIQPAKLEDSAVYLCASSLVTGPNTEAFFGQGTRLTVV.

The gene calls are TRBV18 and TRBJ1-1; no clear D gene. Per the germline V gene, CDR1 is KGHSH and CDR2 is LQKENI. The V end was cut by 1 base, the J end by 5 bases, with 11 bases between. The CDR3 has 14 residues. Written as DNA, the CDR3 is TGTGCCAGCTCACCACAGGGCAGTCGGACTGAAGCTTTCTTT. Translated, it gives CASSPQGSRTEAFF.

This clonotype was detected a few times. This rearrangement joins TRBV19 to TRBJ1-1, with D perhaps matching TRBD1 (5 bases). The CDR3 length is 13 residues. The V gene lost 11 bases and the J gene lost 2 bases, with 15 bases spanning the gap. Germline CDR1 LNHDA, CDR2 SQIVND (reference sequence). The CDR3 region is CASGGRFNTEAFF. The CDR3, as DNA: TGTGCCTCGGGGGGTAGATTTAACACTGAAGCTTTCTTT.

There are many counts of this clonotype. V usage is TRBV6-1 and J usage is TRBJ1-5; weak D call: TRBD1 (5 bases). The V end lost 0 bases, the J end lost 0 bases, and 12 bases lay between the germline ends. Germline assignment: CDR1 MNHNS and CDR2 SASEGT. The CDR3 loop spans 17 amino acids. CDR3 DNA: TGTGCCAGCAGTGAAGCGCGGGGGGTAGATAGCAATCAGCCCCAGCATTTT. Translated: CASSEARGVDSNQPQHF.

In this sample, this clonotype turned up many times. The DNA for the CDR3 is TGTGCCTATTCGGGACGGATTAGCAATCAGCCCCAGCATTTT. Its translation: CAYSGRISNQPQHF. The gene calls are TRBV30 and TRBJ1-5; D may be TRBD1 (5 bases). V was clipped by 7 bases and J by 0 bases, with 13 bases between them. Germline V CDR1 and CDR2: GTSNPN, SVGIG (reference sequence). CDR3 length equals 14 residues.

The chain uses TRBV28 and TRBJ2-7; tentatively, D is TRBD1 (6 bases). This CDR3 comprises 14 residues. CDR1 and CDR2 (germline): MDHEN, SYDVKM. V was cut by 3 bases and J by 3 bases, with 12 bases left in between. For the CDR3, the DNA is TGTGCCAGCAGTTTCCGAACAGGGCGCTACGAGCAGTACTTC. This sequence encodes CASSFRTGRYEQYF.

V and J are TRBV11-2 and TRBJ1-1; possible D gene TRBD1, 5 bases. Between the trimmed V and J ends, which lost 5 bases and 10 bases, there was a span of 14 bases. This CDR3 is 12 amino acids long. Germline CDR1 reads SGHAT; CDR2 reads FQNNGV. The CDR3 coding sequence is TGTGCCAGCAGCGCGAGCAGGGATGGAGCTTTCTTT. Protein: CASSASRDGAFF.

About this clonotype itself: The CDR3 end shows no conserved phenylalanine or tryptophan, and so a read error is likely. The chain recombines TRBV4-1 with TRBJ2-5; no reliable D call. The CDR3 spans 14 residues. Germline loops: CDR1 MGHRA, CDR2 YSYEKL. CDR3 loop: CASSRLEGLESQYY. The CDR3, as DNA: TGCGCCAGCAGCCGTCTTGAAGGCTTAGAGTCCCAGTACTAC.

This clonotype was detected ten times or more. V and J are TRBV19 and TRBJ2-7, with 9 bases lining up with TRBD1. J was trimmed by 1 base and V by 3 bases; bases with no gene match: 4. Per germline, CDR1 LNHDA and CDR2 SQIVND (reference sequence). The CDR3 covers 15 residues. DNA for the CDR3: TGTGCCAGTAGTATTACAGGGGGCGAATCCTACGAGCAGTACTTC. This gives the protein CASSITGGESYEQYF.

This clonotype was counted at least ten times. This sequence joins TRBV5-1 and TRBJ2-2; D perhaps matches TRBD2 (6 bases). The V gene lost 0 bases and the J gene lost 3 bases, with 12 bases spanning the gap. The CDR3 has 16 residues. Germline V gene sequence: CDR1 SGHRS, CDR2 YFSETQ. CDR3 loop: CASSLVGSGYTGELFF. CDR3 coding DNA: TGCGCCAGCAGCTTGGTGGGTAGCGGCTACACCGGGGAGCTGTTTTTT. Based on the CDR3 plus reference TRBV5-1 and TRBJ2-2, the full variable domain is KAGVTQTPRYLIKTRGQQVTLSCSPISGHRSVSWYQQTPGQGLQFLFEYFSETQRNKGNFPGRFSGRQFSNSRSEMNVSTLELGDSALYLCASSLVGSGYTGELFFGEGSRLTVL.

This clonotype was recorded many times. V and J are TRBV6-5 and TRBJ1-1, with D tentatively TRBD1 (5 bases). From germline, CDR1 is MNHEY and CDR2 SVGAGI. The CDR3 runs to 14 residues. Trimming removed 2 bases at V and 1 base at J, with 8 bases between. Written as DNA, the CDR3 is TGTGCCAGCAGTTACAATACAGGGAACACTGAAGCTTTCTTT. It encodes CASSYNTGNTEAFF.

This clonotype was picked up many times. The rearrangement joins TRBV20-1 to TRBJ1-1; TRBD1 is a possible D gene (6 bases). Germline CDR1 DFQATT, CDR2 SNEGSKA (reference sequence). Trimming removed 0 bases from V and 8 bases from J, with 13 bases in between. The CDR3 is 13 residues long. Here the CDR3 DNA reads TGCAGTGCTAGAGAGGTGGGGACATTAGAAGCTTTCTTT. Protein sequence: CSAREVGTLEAFF.

This clonotype showed up many times. The chain couples TRBV24-1 to TRBJ2-5; D gene unclear. CDR1 is KGHDR, CDR2 SFDVKD, per germline. V lost 3 bases to trimming and J lost 9 bases, with 19 bases between them. The CDR3 extends over 15 amino acids. This chain's CDR3 is CATSDNIDGSESQYF. As DNA, the CDR3 is TGTGCCACCAGTGATAACATTGACGGCTCCGAGTCCCAGTACTTC.

This clonotype was detected many times. This rearrangement joins TRBV10-3 to TRBJ2-7, with 9 bases lining up with TRBD1. The CDR3 runs 16 residues. With V trimmed by 0 bases and J by 6 bases, 9 bases remained unmatched. Germline lookup yields CDR1 ENHRY and CDR2 SYGVKD. CDR3: CAISESTGTGNGEQYF. DNA of the CDR3: TGTGCCATCAGTGAGTCGACGGGGACAGGGAACGGCGAGCAGTACTTC.

At least ten counts were recorded for this clonotype. This chain uses TRBV6-5 with TRBJ1-2, with 9 bases aligning to TRBD1. The trim removed 11 bases at V and 5 bases at J, leaving 12 bases unmatched. Germline V gives CDR1 MNHEY, CDR2 SVGAGI. CDR3 length equals 14 residues. CDR3 residues: CAGTQGAQGYGYTF. CDR3 nucleotide sequence: TGTGCCGGTACACAGGGGGCACAAGGGTATGGCTACACCTTC.